This TCR beta chain was found in a study of blood T cell repertoires in COVID-19 (TCRdb year 2020). As for the study more broadly: The collaborator samples originated in the United States, Italy and Spain and spanned the acute and convalescent phases of COVID-19. Sample metadata almost always included a de-identified subject ID, COVID-19 status, age in years and sex. The samples were drawn from the first 160 participants of the ongoing ImmuneRACE study and from roughly 1,300 subjects provided by 6 global collaborators. The material from the prospective study consisted of cDNA or gDNA derived from T cells, B-cell-depleted T cells, or PBMCs. The repertoires were released in a freely available public database meant as a resource for research on the immune response to SARS-CoV-2. Subjects who had been exposed to COVID-19, were actively infected with it, or had recovered from it provided the deeply sampled blood TCRbeta repertoires that made up the dataset. HLA class I and class II types, where available, came from metadata supplied by the sample provider rather than from assay-based typing.

On this clone: The antigen it binds to is not known. No base qualities exist here, and no much larger clone lies one base off it.

Here is what the overall study found, with its caveats: Clinical and demographic metadata were provided uncurated, with the amount varying by source and participant.

The immunoSEQ Assay, a bias-controlled multiplex PCR, was used to amplify TCRbeta CDR3 regions from genomic DNA. Concerning the study's data processing: The number of nucleated cells in each sample was estimated from the amplification of reference gene primers within the assay. To quantify the absolute abundance of each unique TCRbeta CDR3 rearrangement, sequence reads were collapsed and filtered. For each sample, productive Simpson clonality was calculated by taking the square root of Simpson's diversity index across productive rearrangements. The source is immuneACCESS, and TCRdb retained only in-frame sequences with V and J called. Part of the clones is not carried over; for the studies checked, unresolved V genes explain less than half of this, and the remainder is unexplained. That table gives V, J and clone size, and the DNA gave D and trimming. Counted in this sample were around 59,000 clones; approximately 79% of them appeared once. In total, the top ten clones hold nearly 10% of the sample.

CDR1 and CDR2 are drawn from the germline V gene: SGHRS, YFSETQ. The CDR3 goes from the cysteine to the phenylalanine over 14 residues. The CDR3 DNA has 42 bases and is translated from base 1. V is cut by 2 bases and J by 5 bases, and the space between the germline ends is 13 bases. Whole blood was collected in K2EDTA tubes by collaborating institutions according to the institutions' own protocols. For TCRbeta analysis, collaborators shipped samples in one of three forms: frozen whole blood, isolated PBMCs, or DNA extracted from either of those sample types. The specimen sequenced was peripheral blood. The rearranged chain carries TRBV5-1 and TRBJ1-1, with the D gene not clear enough to name. The source of this sequence is a human donor in a cohort sampled during active COVID-19. This receptor has the CDR3 CASSLTSYGTEAFF. The DNA sequence follows: TGCGCCAGCAGCTTAACCTCGTACGGGACTGAAGCTTTCTTT.